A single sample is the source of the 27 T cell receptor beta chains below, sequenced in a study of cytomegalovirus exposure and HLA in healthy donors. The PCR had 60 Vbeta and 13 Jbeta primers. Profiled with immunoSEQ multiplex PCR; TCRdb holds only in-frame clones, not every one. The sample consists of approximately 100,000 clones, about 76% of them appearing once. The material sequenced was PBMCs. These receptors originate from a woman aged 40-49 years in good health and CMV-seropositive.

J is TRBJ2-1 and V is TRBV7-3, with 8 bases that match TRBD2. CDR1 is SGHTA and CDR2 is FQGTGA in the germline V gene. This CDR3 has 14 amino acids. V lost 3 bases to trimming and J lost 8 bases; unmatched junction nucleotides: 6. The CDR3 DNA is TGTGCCAGCAGCTTCGCGGGGGGAATGGATGAGCAGTTCTTC. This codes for CASSFAGGMDEQFF.

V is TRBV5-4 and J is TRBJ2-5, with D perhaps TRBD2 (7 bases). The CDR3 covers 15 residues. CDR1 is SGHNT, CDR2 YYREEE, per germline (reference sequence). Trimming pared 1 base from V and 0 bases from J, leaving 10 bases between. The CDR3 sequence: CASSLRRGHQETQYF. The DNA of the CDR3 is TGTGCCAGCAGCTTGAGGCGGGGGCACCAAGAGACCCAGTACTTC.

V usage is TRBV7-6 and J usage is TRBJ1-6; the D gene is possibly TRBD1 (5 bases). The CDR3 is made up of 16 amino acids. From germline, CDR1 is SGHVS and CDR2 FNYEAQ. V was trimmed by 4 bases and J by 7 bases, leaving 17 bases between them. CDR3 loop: CASSSTVRGINSPLHF. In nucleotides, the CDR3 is TGTGCCAGCAGCTCCACAGTGCGGGGGATAAATTCACCCCTCCACTTT.

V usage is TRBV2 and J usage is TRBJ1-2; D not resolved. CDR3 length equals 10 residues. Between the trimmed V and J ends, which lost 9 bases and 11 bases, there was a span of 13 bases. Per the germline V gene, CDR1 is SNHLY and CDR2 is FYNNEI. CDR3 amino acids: CARVRTGYTF. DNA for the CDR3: TGTGCCAGAGTACGGACGGGGTACACCTTC.

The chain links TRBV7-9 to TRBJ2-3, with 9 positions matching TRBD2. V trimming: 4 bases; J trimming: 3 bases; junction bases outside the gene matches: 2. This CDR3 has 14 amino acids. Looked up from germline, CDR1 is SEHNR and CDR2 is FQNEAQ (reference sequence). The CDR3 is CASSSGLATDTQYF. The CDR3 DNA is TGTGCCAGCAGCTCAGGACTAGCGACAGATACGCAGTATTTT.

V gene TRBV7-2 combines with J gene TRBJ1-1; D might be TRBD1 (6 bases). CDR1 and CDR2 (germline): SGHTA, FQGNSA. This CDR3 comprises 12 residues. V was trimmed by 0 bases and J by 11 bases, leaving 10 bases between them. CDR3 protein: CASSLAGQRAFF. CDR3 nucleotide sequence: TGTGCCAGCAGCTTAGCGGGACAACGGGCTTTCTTT.

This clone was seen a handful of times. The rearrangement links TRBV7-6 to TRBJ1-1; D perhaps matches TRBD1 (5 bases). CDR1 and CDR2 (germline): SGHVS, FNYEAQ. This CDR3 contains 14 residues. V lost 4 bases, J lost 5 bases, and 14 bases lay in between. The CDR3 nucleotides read TGTGCCAGCAGCTCAGGAGCAGGGAGGACTGAAGCTTTCTTT. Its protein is CASSSGAGRTEAFF.

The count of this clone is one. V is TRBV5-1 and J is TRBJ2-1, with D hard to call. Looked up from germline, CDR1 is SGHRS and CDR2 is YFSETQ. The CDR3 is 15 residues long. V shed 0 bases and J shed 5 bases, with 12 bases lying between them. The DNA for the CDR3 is TGCGCCAGCAGCTTGGGATTGACGGAGAACAATGAGCAGTTCTTC. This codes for CASSLGLTENNEQFF.

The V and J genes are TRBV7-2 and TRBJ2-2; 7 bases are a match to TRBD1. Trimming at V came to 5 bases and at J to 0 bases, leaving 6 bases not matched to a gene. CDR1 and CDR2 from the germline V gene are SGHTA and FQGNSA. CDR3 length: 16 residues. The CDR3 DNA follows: TGTGCCAGCAGCCGGTGGGGACAGTCGAACACCGGGGAGCTGTTTTTT. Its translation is CASSRWGQSNTGELFF.

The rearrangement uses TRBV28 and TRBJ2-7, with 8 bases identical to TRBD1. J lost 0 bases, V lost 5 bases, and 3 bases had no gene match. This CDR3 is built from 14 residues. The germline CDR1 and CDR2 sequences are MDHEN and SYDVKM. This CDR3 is CASSGQGYSYEQYF. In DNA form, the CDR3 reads TGTGCCAGCAGTGGACAGGGATACTCCTACGAGCAGTACTTC.

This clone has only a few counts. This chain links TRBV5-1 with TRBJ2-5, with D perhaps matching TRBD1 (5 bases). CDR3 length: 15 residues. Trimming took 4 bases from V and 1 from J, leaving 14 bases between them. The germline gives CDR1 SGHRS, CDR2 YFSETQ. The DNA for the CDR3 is TGCGCCAGCAGCATCCAACAGGTCTCCCAAGAGACCCAGTACTTC. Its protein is CASSIQQVSQETQYF.

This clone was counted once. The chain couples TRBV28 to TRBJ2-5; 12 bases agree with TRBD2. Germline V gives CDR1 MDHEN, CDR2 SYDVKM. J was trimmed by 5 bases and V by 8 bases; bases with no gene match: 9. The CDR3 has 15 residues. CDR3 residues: CASVLAGGSRETQYF. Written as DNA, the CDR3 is TGTGCCAGCGTTCTAGCGGGGGGGTCCAGGGAGACCCAGTACTTC.

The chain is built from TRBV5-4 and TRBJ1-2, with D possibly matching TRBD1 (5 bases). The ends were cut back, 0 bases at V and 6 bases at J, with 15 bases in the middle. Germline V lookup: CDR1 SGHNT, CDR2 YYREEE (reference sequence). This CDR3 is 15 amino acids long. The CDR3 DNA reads TGTGCCAGCAGCTTGGCGCAGGGAGGGGCGAATGGCTACACCTTC. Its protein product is CASSLAQGGANGYTF.

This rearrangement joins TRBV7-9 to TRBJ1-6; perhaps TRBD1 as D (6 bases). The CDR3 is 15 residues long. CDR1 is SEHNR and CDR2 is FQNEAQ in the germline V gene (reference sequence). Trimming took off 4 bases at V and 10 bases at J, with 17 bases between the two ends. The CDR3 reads CASSSLADRKSPLHF. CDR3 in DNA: TGTGCCAGCAGCTCCCTCGCCGACAGGAAGTCACCCCTCCACTTT.

The CDR3 loop reads CASSERVAGTDTQYF. The CDR3 DNA sequence: TGCGCCAGCAGTGAGCGGGTAGCGGGTACAGATACGCAGTATTTT. The V call is TRBV10-2, the J call TRBJ2-3; 7 bases fit TRBD2. Germline V gene data show CDR1 as WSHSY and CDR2 as SAAADI. Unmatched junction bases numbered 5, after V lost 2 bases and J lost 3 bases. This CDR3 comprises 15 residues.

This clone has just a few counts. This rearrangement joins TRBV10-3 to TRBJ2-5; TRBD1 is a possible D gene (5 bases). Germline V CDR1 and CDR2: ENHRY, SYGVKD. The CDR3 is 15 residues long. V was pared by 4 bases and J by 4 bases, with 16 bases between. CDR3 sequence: CAISGRDGVSETQYF. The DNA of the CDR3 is TGTGCCATCAGTGGCAGGGATGGGGTATCAGAGACCCAGTACTTC.

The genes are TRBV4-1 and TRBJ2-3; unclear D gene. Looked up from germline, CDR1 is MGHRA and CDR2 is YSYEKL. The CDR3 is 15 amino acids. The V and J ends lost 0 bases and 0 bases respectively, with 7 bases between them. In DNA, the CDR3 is TGCGCCAGCAGCCAAGACCAGTGTAGCACAGATACGCAGTATTTT. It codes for CASSQDQCSTDTQYF.

In DNA, the CDR3 is TGTGCCAGCAGCATGGGGACAGGGGCTGAAAAACTGTTTTTT. Protein sequence: CASSMGTGAEKLFF. This chain joins TRBV9 and TRBJ1-4; 10 nucleotides agree with TRBD1. Germline trimming cut 4 bases from V and 7 bases from J; bases unmatched to any gene: 4. The CDR3 has 14 residues. Germline V CDR1 and CDR2: SGDLS, YYNGEE. Drawing the rest from reference TRBV9 and TRBJ1-4, the complete variable domain is DSGVTQTPKHLITATGQRVTLRCSPRSGDLSVYWYQQSLDQGLQFLIQYYNGEERAKGNILERFSAQQFPDLHSELNLSSLELGDSALYFCASSMGTGAEKLFFGSGTQLSVL.

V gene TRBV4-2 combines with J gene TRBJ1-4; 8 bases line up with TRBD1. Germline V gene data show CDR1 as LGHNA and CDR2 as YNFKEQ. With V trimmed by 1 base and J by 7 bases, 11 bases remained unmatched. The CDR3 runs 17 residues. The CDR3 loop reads CASSQGFTGGISEKLFF. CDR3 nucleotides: TGTGCCAGCAGCCAAGGATTTACAGGGGGGATTAGTGAAAAACTGTTTTTT.

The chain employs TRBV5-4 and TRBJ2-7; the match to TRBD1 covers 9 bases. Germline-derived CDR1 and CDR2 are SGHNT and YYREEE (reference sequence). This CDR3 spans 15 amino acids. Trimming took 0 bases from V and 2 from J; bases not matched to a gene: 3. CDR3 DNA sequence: TGTGCCAGCAGCTTGGGGACAGGGGTCCCCTACGAGCAGTACTTC. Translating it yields CASSLGTGVPYEQYF. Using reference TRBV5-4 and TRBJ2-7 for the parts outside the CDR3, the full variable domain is ETGVTQSPTHLIKTRGQQVTLRCSSQSGHNTVSWYQQALGQGPQFIFQYYREEENGRGNFPPRFSGLQFPNYSSELNVNALELDDSALYLCASSLGTGVPYEQYFGPGTRLTVT.

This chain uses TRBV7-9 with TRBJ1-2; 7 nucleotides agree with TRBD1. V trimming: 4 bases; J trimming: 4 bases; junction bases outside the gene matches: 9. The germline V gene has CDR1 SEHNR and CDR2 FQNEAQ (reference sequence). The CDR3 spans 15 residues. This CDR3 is CASSSHDRAGYGYTF. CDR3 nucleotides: TGTGCCAGCAGCTCTCACGACAGGGCGGGCTATGGCTACACCTTC.

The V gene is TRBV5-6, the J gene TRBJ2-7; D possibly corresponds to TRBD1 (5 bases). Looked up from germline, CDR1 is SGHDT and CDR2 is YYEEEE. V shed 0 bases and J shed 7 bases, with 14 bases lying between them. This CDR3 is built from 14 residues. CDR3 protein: CASSLEQDRGEQYF. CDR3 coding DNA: TGTGCCAGCAGCTTGGAACAGGACCGAGGAGAGCAGTACTTC.

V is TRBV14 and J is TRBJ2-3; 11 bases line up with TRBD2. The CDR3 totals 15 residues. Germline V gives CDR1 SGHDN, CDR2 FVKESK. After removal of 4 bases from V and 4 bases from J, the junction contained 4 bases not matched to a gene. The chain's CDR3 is CASSPRLAGSDTQYF. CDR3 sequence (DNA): TGTGCCAGCAGCCCTCGACTAGCGGGGTCAGATACGCAGTATTTT.

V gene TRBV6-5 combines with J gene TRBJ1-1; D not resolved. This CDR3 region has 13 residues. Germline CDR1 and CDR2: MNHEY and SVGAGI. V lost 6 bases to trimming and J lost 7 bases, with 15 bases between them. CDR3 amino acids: CASSKRLPLEAFF. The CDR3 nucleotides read TGTGCCAGCAGCAAAAGACTTCCCCTTGAAGCTTTCTTT.

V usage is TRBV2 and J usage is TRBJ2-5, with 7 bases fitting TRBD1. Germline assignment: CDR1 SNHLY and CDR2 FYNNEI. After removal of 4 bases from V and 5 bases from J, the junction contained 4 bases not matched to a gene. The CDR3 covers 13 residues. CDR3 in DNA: TGTGCCAGCAGTGCGACAGGGCGCGAGACCCAGTACTTC. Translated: CASSATGRETQYF.

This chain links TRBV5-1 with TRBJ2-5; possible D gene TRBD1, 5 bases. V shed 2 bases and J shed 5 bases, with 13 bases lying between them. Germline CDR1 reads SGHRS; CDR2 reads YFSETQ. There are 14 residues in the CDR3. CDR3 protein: CASSFDSFLETQYF. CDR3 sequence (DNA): TGCGCCAGCAGCTTCGACAGCTTCCTCGAGACCCAGTACTTC.

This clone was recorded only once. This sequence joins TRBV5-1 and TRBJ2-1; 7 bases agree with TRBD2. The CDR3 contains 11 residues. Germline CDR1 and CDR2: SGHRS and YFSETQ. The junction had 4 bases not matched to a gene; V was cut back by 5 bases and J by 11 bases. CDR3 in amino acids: CASRGGGQQFF. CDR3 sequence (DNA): TGCGCCAGCAGAGGCGGGGGACAGCAGTTCTTC.